There are many counts of the clone carrying this TCR beta chain. Its target is not known. Clinical symptoms, serum thyroxine, TRAb, thyroid ultrasound and orbital computed tomography established diagnosis. This sample was included in a study of T cells in Graves' hyperthyroidism and ophthalmopathy. Whole-study findings and limits: Most clonotypes expanded in thyroid above 0.001 were likewise present in blood. A model using 13 V-J features told ophthalmopathy apart from stable hyperthyroidism. The model identified upcoming ophthalmopathy a median around 7.1 months ahead of onset.

TCR beta CDR3 sequences were amplified from RNA transcripts. With the HTBI primer set, the TCR CDR3 went through a first round of RT-PCR. TCRdb called the multiplex PCR reads again in MiXCR, with one record for every CDR3 protein. The sample consists of about 580,000 distinct CDR3 sequences, approximately 15% of them appearing once. V lost 4 bases and J lost 3, with 10 bases in between. Germline CDR1 is SEHNR and CDR2 is FQNEAQ (reference sequence). CDR3 length equals 13 residues. The receptor comes from a woman aged 25 to 39 with Graves' hyperthyroidism that later progressed to Graves' ophthalmopathy. This rearrangement joins TRBV7-9 to TRBJ2-7; D remains ambiguous. Sequencing input: blood. CDR3 coding DNA: TGTGCCAGCAGCTCTGAGGTGGACTACGAGCAGTACTTC. Amino acids: CASSSEVDYEQYF.